This TCR beta chain was sequenced in a study of cytomegalovirus exposure and HLA in healthy donors. Notes on this clone: Its antigen is undetermined.

PCR was performed using 60 Vbeta and 13 Jbeta primers. This table comes from immunoSEQ multiplex PCR, and its TCRdb copy is limited to in-frame clones, with some not included. The sample totals tens of thousands of clones. The CDR3 has 13 residues. The ends were cut back, 2 bases at V and 0 bases at J, with 4 bases in the middle. Germline loops: CDR1 SGHTA, CDR2 FQGNSA. Findings and caveats of the study: A later analysis reported that several of the most significant clusters appeared to be linked to common viral pathogens, among them Epstein-Barr virus. A likely sequencing artifact accounted for one observed cluster of highly shared sequence variants. Association with HLA alleles at 0.05 false discovery rate was found for roughly 17,000 TCR beta sequences in a later analysis.

This chain connects TRBV7-2 to TRBJ1-2, with no clear D. Sequenced: PBMCs. The sequence was collected from a middle-aged woman in good health and CMV-seropositive. This CDR3 is CASSLFSNYGYTF. The CDR3 DNA follows: TGTGCCAGCAGCTTATTCTCTAACTATGGCTACACCTTC.